This record concerns one TCR beta chain sequence. The target of this receptor is not known. No much larger clone exists at a distance of one base, and base qualities are not known. These data come from a study of T cell changes during pregnancy in multiple sclerosis (dated by TCRdb to the late 2010s). Context from the whole study: The study looked at changes in the T cell repertoire across pregnancy in women with multiple sclerosis.

The CDR3 goes from the cysteine to the phenylalanine over 15 residues. Of all the DNA, just the CDR3 is kept, 45 bases in frame from base 1. CDR1 and CDR2 were assigned from the germline V gene (reference sequence) as GTSNPN and SVGIG. Between the V and J ends, shortened by 0 bases and 1 base respectively, the junction contains 7 bases. Library preparation used the immunoSEQ multiplex PCR assay. TCRdb's version of the immuneACCESS table is confined to in-frame rearrangements and falls short of the full clone set. An unresolved V gene accounts for under half of the shortfall where checked; the remainder is of unknown origin. For this sample there are 39,000 or so clones; 85% to 95% appear just once. Of the sample, roughly 8.1% is held by the ten largest clones.

This clonotype was obtained from a female donor with multiple sclerosis, enrolled in a pregnancy study. Sequencing used CD8+ T cells from peripheral blood mononuclear cells, obtained in the third trimester of pregnancy. This chain joins TRBV30 to TRBJ2-6; TRBD2 is perhaps the D gene, given 5 matching bases. The CDR3 protein sequence reads: CAWSVGASGANVLTF. The sequence in DNA is TGTGCCTGGAGTGTGGGAGCGTCTGGGGCCAACGTCCTGACTTTC.